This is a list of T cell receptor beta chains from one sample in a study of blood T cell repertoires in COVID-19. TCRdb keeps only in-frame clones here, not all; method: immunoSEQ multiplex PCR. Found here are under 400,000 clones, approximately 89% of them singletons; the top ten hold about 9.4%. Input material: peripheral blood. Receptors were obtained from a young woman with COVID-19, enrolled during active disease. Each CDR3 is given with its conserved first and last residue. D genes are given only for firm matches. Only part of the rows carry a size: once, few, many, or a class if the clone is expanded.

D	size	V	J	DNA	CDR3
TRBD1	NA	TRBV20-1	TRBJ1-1	TGCAGTGCGGAAAGACAGGGTAAAGCTTTCTTT	CSAERQGKAFF
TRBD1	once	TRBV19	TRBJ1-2	TGTGCCAGTAGTACAGACAGGGTCAACTATGGCTACACCTTC	CASSTDRVNYGYTF
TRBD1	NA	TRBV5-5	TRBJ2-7	TGTGCCAGCAGCGACCGGACAGGGCTGGGCGAGCAGTACTTC	CASSDRTGLGEQYF
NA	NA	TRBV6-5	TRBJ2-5	TGTGCCAGCAGTTGGGGACAAGGTGAAGAGACCCAGTACTTC	CASSWGQGEETQYF
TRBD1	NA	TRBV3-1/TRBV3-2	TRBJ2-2	TGTGCCAGCAGCCCACCACGCTTACAGGGGGCCGGGGAGCTGTTTTTT	CASSPPRLQGAGELFF
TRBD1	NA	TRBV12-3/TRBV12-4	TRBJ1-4	TGTGCCAGCAGTTTAAGGGACAGGAGGAAACTGTTTTTT	CASSLRDRRKLFF
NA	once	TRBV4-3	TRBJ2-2	TGCGCCAGCAGCCAGTTCCTCGCGGGCACCGGGGAGCTGTTTTTT	CASSQFLAGTGELFF
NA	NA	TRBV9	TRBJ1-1	TGTGCCAGCAGCCCCCGGGGAGCCAACACTGAAGCTTTCTTT	CASSPRGANTEAFF
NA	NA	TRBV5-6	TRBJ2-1	TGTGCCAGCAGCTTATATCAGACGGGAGAGGTCTACAATGAGCAGTTCTTC	CASSLYQTGEVYNEQFF
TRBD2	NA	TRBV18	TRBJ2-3	TGTGCCAGCTCACCCCTTGGACTAGCGGGAGGAACAGATACGCAGTATTTT	CASSPLGLAGGTDTQYF
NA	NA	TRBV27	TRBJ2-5	TGTGCCAGCAGTTTATTCAGGAAGACCCAGTACTTC	CASSLFRKTQYF
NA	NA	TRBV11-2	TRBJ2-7	TGTGCCAGCAGCTTAGCGGGAGAGCAGTACTTC	CASSLAGEQYF
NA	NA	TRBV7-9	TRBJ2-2	TGTGCCAGCAGCTCATGGGGCCAGGGGCGAGTAAACACCGGGGAGCTGTTTTTT	CASSSWGQGRVNTGELFF
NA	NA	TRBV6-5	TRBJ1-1	TGTGCCAGCCGTCGCGGGACTACTGAAGCTTTCTTT	CASRRGTTEAFF
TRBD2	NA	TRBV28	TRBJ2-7	TGTGCCAGCAGTCCTAGCGGGCTCCTCGCCGAGCAGTACTTC	CASSPSGLLAEQYF
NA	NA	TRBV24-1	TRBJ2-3	TGTGCCACCAGTGATCCCTTGGATACGCAGTATTTT	CATSDPLDTQYF
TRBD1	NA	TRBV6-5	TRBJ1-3	TGTGCCAGCAGCCACCTACAGGGGTGGGGAAACACCATATATTTT	CASSHLQGWGNTIYF
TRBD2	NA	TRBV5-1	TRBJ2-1	TGCGCCAGCAGCTTGCAGAGCGGGAGAGGGGCTGAGCAGTTCTTC	CASSLQSGRGAEQFF
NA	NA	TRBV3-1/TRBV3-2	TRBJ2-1	TGTGCCAGCAGCCAAGAAGGAGGGTGGGCCCTCTACAATGAGCAGTTCTTC	CASSQEGGWALYNEQFF
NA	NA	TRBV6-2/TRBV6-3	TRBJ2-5	TGTGCCAGCAGTTACTCCGACAGCCTGCTGGAGACCCAGTACTTC	CASSYSDSLLETQYF
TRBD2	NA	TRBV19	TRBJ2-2	TGTGCCAGTAGTCCTCTAGCGGGTCCCCCCACCGGGGAGCTGTTTTTT	CASSPLAGPPTGELFF
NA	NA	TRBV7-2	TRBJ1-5	TGTGCCAGCAGCTTAGGGCAGGACAATCAGCCCCAGCATTTT	CASSLGQDNQPQHF
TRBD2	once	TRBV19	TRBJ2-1	TGTGCCAGTAGCCGTATGACTAGCGGGGGCTCCCCGAACAATGAGCAGTTCTTC	CASSRMTSGGSPNNEQFF
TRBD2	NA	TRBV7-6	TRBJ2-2	TGTGCCAGCAGCCGAGTATCGGGAGGGAGGGCCCAGGGCACCGGGGAGCTGTTTTTT	CASSRVSGGRAQGTGELFF
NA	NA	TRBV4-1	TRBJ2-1	TGCGCCAGCAGCCCGCCGGGACTTTACAATGAGCAGTTCTTC	CASSPPGLYNEQFF
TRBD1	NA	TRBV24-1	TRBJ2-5	TGTGCCACCAGTGATTTCGGACAGGGTGAGACCCAGTACTTC	CATSDFGQGETQYF
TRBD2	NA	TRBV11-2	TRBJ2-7	TGTGCCAGCACCCTAGACAGGGCGGGAGGGCAAGGGCAGTACTTC	CASTLDRAGGQGQYF
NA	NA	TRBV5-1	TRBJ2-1	TGCGCCAGCAGCTTGGTGGGAGGCCTCTACAATGAGCAGTTCTTC	CASSLVGGLYNEQFF
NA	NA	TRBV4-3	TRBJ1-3	TGCGCCAGCAGCCAAGCCCGGTTAGTTTCCGGAAACACCATATATTTT	CASSQARLVSGNTIYF
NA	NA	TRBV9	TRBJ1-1	TGTGCCAGCAGCGTATACCCCGATTTGGAACAGGGAGTACGGAACACTGAAGCTTTCTTT	CASSVYPDLEQGVRNTEAFF
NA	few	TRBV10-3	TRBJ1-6	TGTGCCATCAGGACGGACATAAGGTTGAATTCACCCCTCCACTTT	CAIRTDIRLNSPLHF
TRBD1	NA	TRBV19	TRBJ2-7	TGTGCCAGTAGTATAGCTCTGGCAACAGGGGTTTACGAGCAGTACTTC	CASSIALATGVYEQYF
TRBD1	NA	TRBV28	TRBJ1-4	TGTGCCAGCAGAATGACAGGGGGGGTTGAAAAACTGTTTTTT	CASRMTGGVEKLFF
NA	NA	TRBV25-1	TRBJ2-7	TGTGCCAGCAGTGACACTATTGGGGAGCAGTACTTC	CASSDTIGEQYF
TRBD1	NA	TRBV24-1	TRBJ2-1	TGTGCCACCAGTGATTTGCTCCGGACAGGTGGAGAGCAGTTCTTC	CATSDLLRTGGEQFF
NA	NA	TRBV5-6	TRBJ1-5	TGTGCCAGCAGCTTGCAGGGGCTTTATAGCAATCAGCCCCAGCATTTT	CASSLQGLYSNQPQHF
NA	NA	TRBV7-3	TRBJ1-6	TGTGCCAGCAGCTTGGGCGTGTCTTCACCCCTCCACTTT	CASSLGVSSPLHF
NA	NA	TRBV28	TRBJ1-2	TGTGCCAGCACTCCGTCCCCAGGAGGGAACTATGGCTACACCTTC	CASTPSPGGNYGYTF
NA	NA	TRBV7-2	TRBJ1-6	TGTGCCAGCAGCTTAGACAGGAATAATTCACCCCTCCACTTT	CASSLDRNNSPLHF
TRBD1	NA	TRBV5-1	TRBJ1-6	TGCGCCAGCAGCTCCGGACAGGGGAATTCACCCCTCCACTTT	CASSSGQGNSPLHF